What follows are 19 T cell receptor beta chains derived from one specimen sequenced in a study of metastatic and nonmetastatic thyroid tumors. TCRdb ran MiXCR on the PCR reads. The table lists roughly 40,000 clones, approximately 17% of them singletons. Not a single patient had been given any form of treatment at any point before undergoing thyroid surgery. The material sequenced was tumor tissue. The receptors come from a female donor with papillary thyroid cancer or a benign thyroid nodule (not recorded which). Some clones in this sample may be carry-over from other donors' samples.

Of note for this clone: Sequence at one end of the junction differs from germline and may be a read error. The chain employs TRBV6-2 or TRBV6-3 and TRBJ2-3, with D possibly being TRBD2 (6 bases). CDR1 and CDR2 (germline): MNHEY, SVGEGT. This CDR3 spans 17 amino acids. The CDR3 sequence is CASSDSATGDDKDTQYF. For the CDR3, the DNA is TGTGCCAGCAGTGACTCCGCAACGGGAGATGATAAAGATACGCAGTATTTT.

This clone was counted between two and nine times. The chain joins TRBV10-3 to TRBJ2-7; D not resolved. The CDR3 loop spans 14 amino acids. Between the trimmed V and J ends, which lost 0 bases and 5 bases, there was a span of 11 bases. Germline lookup yields CDR1 ENHRY and CDR2 SYGVKD. The CDR3 DNA sequence: TGTGCCATCAGTGAGTCTAGCTGTGTCGACGAGCAGTACTTC. Translated, it gives CAISESSCVDEQYF.

In its sample, this clone was seen once. This may stem from a read error, because a much larger clone lies one nucleotide away. The chain links TRBV5-1 to TRBJ2-5; 8 nucleotides agree with TRBD2. The CDR3 is 16 residues long. CDR1 and CDR2 (germline): SGHRS, YFSETQ. Trimming removed 5 bases from V and 4 bases from J; junction bases left unmatched: 13. The CDR3, as DNA: TGCGCCAGCAGAACCGGATTGCGGGGGGCTCGAGAGACCCAGTACTTC. It yields the protein CASRTGLRGARETQYF.

This clone was observed a handful of times. A read error may account for a junction end that differs from germline. V and J are TRBV19 and TRBJ2-5, with TRBD2 as a possible D gene (5 bases). The CDR3 is 14 amino acids. From germline, CDR1 is LNHDA and CDR2 SQIVND (reference sequence). The CDR3 is CAGSPGLQDRTKYF. CDR3 nucleotide sequence: TGTGCCGGTAGTCCAGGACTTCAAGATCGGACCAAGTACTTC.

A word on this clone: This sequence may be a read error, since a much larger clone differs from it by one base. As the CDR3 is not closed by the conserved phenylalanine or tryptophan, this likely results from a read error. This sample includes further DNA sequences coding for the same CDR3. V is TRBV5-4 and J is TRBJ2-1; 8 bases agree with TRBD2. The junction had 7 bases not matched to a gene; V was cut back by 5 bases and J by 6 bases. Germline CDR1 is SGHNT and CDR2 is YYREEE (reference sequence). This CDR3 contains 14 residues. The CDR3 nucleotides read TGTGCCAGCAGTGACCCGAGCGGGAGCAATGAGCAGTTCCTC. Translation: CASSDPSGSNEQFL.

The rearrangement joins TRBV5-4 to TRBJ1-3, with no clear D. The CDR3 extends over 16 amino acids. Germline CDR1 and CDR2: SGHNT and YYREEE (reference sequence). Between the trimmed V and J ends, which lost 2 bases and 0 bases, there was a span of 12 bases. CDR3: CASSFRTPGSGNTIYF. The CDR3 DNA reads TGTGCCAGCAGCTTCCGGACTCCAGGCTCTGGAAACACCATATATTTT.

Points on this clone: The junction does not match germline at one end; this may be a read error. The chain has TRBV6-5 and TRBJ2-1; D is unclear. The CDR3 length is 10 residues. In germline, CDR1 is MNHEY, CDR2 SVGAGI. The CDR3 protein is CASSLYEEFF. Written as DNA, the CDR3 is TGTGCCAGCAGTTTGTATGAGGAGTTCTTC.

This clone appeared many times. The chain employs TRBV7-3 and TRBJ2-1; tentatively, D is TRBD2 (6 bases). Per the germline V gene, CDR1 is SGHTA and CDR2 is FQGTGA. CDR3 length: 15 residues. The V and J ends lost 3 bases and 4 bases respectively, with 13 bases between them. CDR3 in DNA: TGTGCCAGCAGCTTTGGGACTCCAACTTACAATGAGCAGTTCTTC. Translation: CASSFGTPTYNEQFF.

As to this clone: This may stem from a read error, because a much larger clone lies one nucleotide away. V gene TRBV6-5 combines with J gene TRBJ2-1; D is possibly TRBD2 (5 bases). CDR3 length: 14 amino acids. The germline V gene encodes CDR1 MNHEY and CDR2 SVGAGI. Trimming stripped 0 bases from V and 8 bases from J, with 11 bases between. CDR3 protein: CASSYSGWGDEQFF. The CDR3 region has the DNA TGTGCCAGCAGTTACTCGGGGTGGGGAGATGAGCAGTTCTTC.

This sequence joins TRBV6-1 and TRBJ2-7; D remains unclear. CDR3 size: 11 residues. Per the germline V gene, CDR1 is MNHNS and CDR2 is SASEGT. The ends were cut back, 3 bases at V and 6 bases at J, with 6 bases in the middle. Here the CDR3 DNA reads TGTGCCAGCAGTGACACTCCCGAGCAGTACGTC. This codes for CASSDTPEQYV.

This clone was detected a few times. Germline is not matched at one junction end, which may reflect a read error. The chain is built from TRBV6-2 or TRBV6-3 and TRBJ2-7, with no clear D. In germline, CDR1 is MNHEY, CDR2 SVGEGT. The CDR3 contains 14 residues. The CDR3 DNA reads as TGTGCCAGCAGTTACCCTTCAGTGGGCTACGACCAGTACTTC. It yields the protein CASSYPSVGYDQYF.

This clone has ten or more counts. The chain links TRBV20-1 to TRBJ2-3, with a possible D match to TRBD2 (5 bases). V gave up 6 bases and J gave up 6 bases, with 19 bases separating them. The CDR3 is 14 amino acids. The germline V gene has CDR1 DFQATT and CDR2 SNEGSKA (reference sequence). CDR3 sequence (DNA): TGCAGTGCCCCTGAGGGAGCTCGCCGGGATACGCAGTATTTT. Translation: CSAPEGARRDTQYF.

This clone has at least ten counts. This chain links TRBV24-1 with TRBJ2-3; 10 bases agree with TRBD2. Germline V gives CDR1 KGHDR, CDR2 SFDVKD. The CDR3 loop spans 17 amino acids. J gave up 2 bases and V 4 bases, and 8 bases lay outside the gene matches. The CDR3 region is CATSEPTSGVNTDTQYF. The CDR3 region has the DNA TGTGCCACCAGTGAGCCCACTAGCGGGGTGAACACAGATACGCAGTATTTT.

Many counts were recorded for this clone. The gene calls are TRBV10-3 and TRBJ2-1; D is ambiguous. The ends were cut back, 3 bases at V and 5 bases at J, with 11 bases in the middle. Germline V gives CDR1 ENHRY, CDR2 SYGVKD. The CDR3 has 14 amino acids. CDR3 region: CAISDLVLDNEQFF. The DNA for the CDR3 is TGTGCCATCAGTGATCTAGTTTTAGACAATGAGCAGTTCTTC.

This clone is a singleton in its sample. A much larger clone lies a single base off, so this may be a read error. This chain connects TRBV7-2 to TRBJ2-6, with 7 bases lining up with TRBD1. The V and J ends lost 1 base and 12 bases, in that order; junction bases with no gene match: 9. This CDR3 comprises 15 residues. Germline CDR1 and CDR2: SGHTA and FQGNSA. CDR3 nucleotide sequence: TGTGCCAGCAGCTTAGGTCTCTCTGGGGACAGCGTCCTGACTTTC. This gives the protein CASSLGLSGDSVLTF.

At least ten counts were recorded for this clone. The chain joins TRBV6-5 to TRBJ2-3, with a possible D match to TRBD2 (6 bases). Trimming pared 0 bases from V and 6 bases from J, leaving 10 bases between. Germline lookup yields CDR1 MNHEY and CDR2 SVGAGI. CDR3 length equals 14 residues. Here the CDR3 DNA reads TGTGCCAGCAGTTACTCCGGGGGTTGGGATACGCAGTATTTT. This translates into CASSYSGGWDTQYF.

In regard to this clone: A much more abundant neighbour one base away suggests this may be a read error. The V call is TRBV5-1, the J call TRBJ1-6; D uncertain. Germline CDR1 reads SGHRS; CDR2 reads YFSETQ. CDR3 length: 16 residues. V gave up 1 base and J gave up 7 bases, with 15 bases separating them. This CDR3 is CASSLSLQRENSPLHF. The CDR3 region has the DNA TGCGCCAGCAGCTTGTCGCTCCAGAGAGAGAATTCACCCCTCCACTTT. The entire variable domain, with the rest obtained from reference TRBV5-1 and TRBJ1-6, is as follows: KAGVTQTPRYLIKTRGQQVTLSCSPISGHRSVSWYQQTPGQGLQFLFEYFSETQRNKGNFPGRFSGRQFSNSRSEMNVSTLELGDSALYLCASSLSLQRENSPLHFGNGTRLTVT.

The table lists this clone with a few counts. A much larger clone sits a single nucleotide away, making a read error possible. The CDR3 sequence: CAASRDPLKETQYF. The CDR3 nucleotides read TGTGCCGCCAGCAGAGATCCCTTAAAAGAGACCCAGTACTTC. The chain recombines TRBV15 with TRBJ2-5; D is unresolved. The CDR3 is 14 residues long. Germline-derived CDR1 and CDR2 are LNHNV and YYDKDF (reference sequence).

This clone came up many times. V gene TRBV7-3 combines with J gene TRBJ2-7; the D is unclear. Germline values: CDR1 SGHTA, CDR2 FQGTGA. V shed 3 bases and J shed 0 bases, with 9 bases lying between them. This CDR3 has 14 residues. CDR3 sequence: CASSFRLSSYEQYF. As DNA, the CDR3 is TGTGCCAGCAGCTTTAGATTAAGCTCCTACGAGCAGTACTTC.